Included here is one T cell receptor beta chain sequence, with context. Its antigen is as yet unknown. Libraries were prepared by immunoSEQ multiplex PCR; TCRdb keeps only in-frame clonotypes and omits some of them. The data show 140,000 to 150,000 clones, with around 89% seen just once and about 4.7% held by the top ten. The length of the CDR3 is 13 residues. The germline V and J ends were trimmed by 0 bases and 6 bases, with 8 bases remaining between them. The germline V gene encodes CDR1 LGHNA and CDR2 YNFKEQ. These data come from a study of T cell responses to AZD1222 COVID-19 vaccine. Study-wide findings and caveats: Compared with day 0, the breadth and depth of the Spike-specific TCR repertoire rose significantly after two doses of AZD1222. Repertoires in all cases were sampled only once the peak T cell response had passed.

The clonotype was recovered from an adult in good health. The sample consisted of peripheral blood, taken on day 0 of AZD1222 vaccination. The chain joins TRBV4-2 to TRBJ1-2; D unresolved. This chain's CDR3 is CASSQDRRDGYTF. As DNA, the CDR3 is TGTGCCAGCAGCCAAGATCGGAGGGATGGCTACACCTTC.